The 30 T cell receptor beta chains presented below share a single source sample, sequenced in a study of identifying expanded T cells in peripheral blood. Sequenced by immunoSEQ multiplex PCR; TCRdb stores in-frame clones only, minus some. This table has under 150,000 clones, approximately 86% appearing once. Sequenced material: blood. The receptors originated from a person between 18 and 75 years old in good health.

The chain links TRBV11-2 to TRBJ2-7; D is unclear. The CDR3 runs to 15 residues. Trimming left V 6 bases short and J 3 bases short, with 18 bases between. Germline lookup yields CDR1 SGHAT and CDR2 FQNNGV. The CDR3 sequence is CASSFRKDGNYEQYF. The CDR3 DNA is TGTGCCAGCAGTTTCAGAAAGGACGGTAACTACGAGCAGTACTTC.

The chain uses TRBV19 and TRBJ2-7, with TRBD1 matching over 9 bases. This CDR3 spans 13 amino acids. The junction had 1 base not matched to a gene; V was cut back by 3 bases and J by 4 bases. Looked up from germline, CDR1 is LNHDA and CDR2 is SQIVND (reference sequence). The CDR3 loop is CASSMGTGYEQYF. CDR3 nucleotides: TGTGCCAGTAGTATGGGGACAGGGTACGAGCAGTACTTC.

This clone was found once. The chain links TRBV7-9 to TRBJ2-3, with D perhaps being TRBD1 or TRBD2 (5 bases each). There are 13 residues in the CDR3. Germline V CDR1 and CDR2: SEHNR, FQNEAQ (reference sequence). V gave up 1 base and J gave up 5 bases, with 7 bases separating them. As DNA, the CDR3 is TGTGCCAGCAGCTTAGTTGGGGGAGATACGCAGTATTTT. This encodes CASSLVGGDTQYF.

The chain has TRBV28 and TRBJ2-5; 7 positions agree with TRBD2. Germline V CDR1 and CDR2: MDHEN, SYDVKM. Trimming removed 6 bases from V and 0 bases from J; junction bases left unmatched: 13. The CDR3 covers 17 residues. CDR3: CASRPVSGRTYQETQYF. CDR3 DNA: TGTGCCAGCAGGCCGGTTTCCGGGAGGACTTACCAAGAGACCCAGTACTTC.

The gene calls are TRBV6-5 and TRBJ1-3; 7 nucleotides match TRBD1. The CDR3 extends over 13 amino acids. V gave up 8 bases and J gave up 2 bases; unmatched junction bases: 3. Per germline, CDR1 MNHEY and CDR2 SVGAGI. The CDR3 here is CASLDRAGNTIYF. The CDR3 coding sequence is TGTGCCAGCTTAGACAGGGCTGGAAACACCATATATTTT.

DNA for the CDR3: TGCGCCAGCAGCAAGGACACCAACTATGGCTACACCTTC. Translation gives CASSKDTNYGYTF. The chain carries TRBV5-1 and TRBJ1-2; weak D call: TRBD1 (5 bases). CDR1 and CDR2 from the germline V gene are SGHRS and YFSETQ. This CDR3 spans 13 amino acids. Trimming stripped 4 bases from V and 2 bases from J, with 9 bases between.

This chain connects TRBV11-3 to TRBJ2-7, with 12 bases lining up with TRBD1. J was trimmed by 4 bases and V by 5 bases; bases with no gene match: 3. Germline lookup yields CDR1 SGHNT and CDR2 YENEEA. This CDR3 has 14 amino acids. Written as DNA, the CDR3 is TGTGCCAGCAGCCTGGGACAGGGGGCTTACGAGCAGTACTTC. Its protein is CASSLGQGAYEQYF.

This chain connects TRBV5-8 to TRBJ1-1; 7 bases map to TRBD1. After removal of 0 bases from V and 5 bases from J, the junction contained 7 bases not matched to a gene. The length of the CDR3 is 15 residues. Germline CDR1 and CDR2: SGHTS and YDEGEE. In nucleotides, the CDR3 is TGTGCCAGCAGCTTGGGGGACAGAAGAAGTACTGAAGCTTTCTTT. Protein product: CASSLGDRRSTEAFF.

The chain carries TRBV5-1 and TRBJ1-2, with 8 bases matching TRBD1. The CDR3 contains 14 residues. The junction had 4 bases not matched to a gene; V was cut back by 3 bases and J by 3 bases. Germline CDR1 SGHRS, CDR2 YFSETQ. The CDR3 sequence is CASSYSQGDYGYTF. The CDR3 nucleotides are TGCGCCAGCAGCTACTCACAGGGGGACTATGGCTACACCTTC.

V usage is TRBV6-5 and J usage is TRBJ2-2, with D possibly being TRBD2 (6 bases). Germline V gene lookup returns CDR1 MNHEY and CDR2 SVGAGI. CDR3 length: 14 residues. Deletions cut 7 bases from V and 6 bases from J, with 15 bases between. In DNA, the CDR3 is TGTGCCAGCACTTCGATGACTAGTGCCGGGGAGCTGTTTTTT. Translation: CASTSMTSAGELFF.

The rearrangement uses TRBV11-2 and TRBJ2-2; the D gene is possibly TRBD1 (6 bases). This CDR3 region has 16 residues. Trimming took 2 bases from V and 7 from J, leaving 17 bases between them. The V gene's germline CDR1 is SGHAT and CDR2 FQNNGV. The CDR3 spells CASSLLEDSQGGELFF. The CDR3 DNA reads TGTGCCAGCAGCTTATTAGAGGACAGTCAAGGCGGGGAGCTGTTTTTT.

The chain joins TRBV18 to TRBJ1-1; D is uncertain. The V gene's germline CDR1 is KGHSH and CDR2 LQKENI. The CDR3 loop spans 14 amino acids. Between the trimmed V and J ends, which lost 3 bases and 1 base, there was a span of 9 bases. The CDR3 is CASSPELQNTEAFF. In nucleotides, the CDR3 is TGTGCCAGCTCACCCGAACTACAGAACACTGAAGCTTTCTTT. The full variable domain, with the rest looked up from reference TRBV18 and TRBJ1-1, is NAGVMQNPRHLVRRRGQEARLRCSPMKGHSHVYWYRQLPEEGLKFMVYLQKENIIDESGMPKERFSAEFPKEGPSILRIQQVVRGDSAAYFCASSPELQNTEAFFGQGTRLTVV.

This clone was seen repeatedly, ten times or more. The chain joins TRBV6-6 to TRBJ1-1; D is possibly TRBD1 (6 bases). The CDR3 totals 12 residues. Trimming removed 6 bases from V and 5 bases from J, with 10 bases in between. Germline CDR1 and CDR2: MNHNY and SVGAGI (reference sequence). CDR3 nucleotides: TGTGCCAGCAGGCAACAGGGAACTGAAGCTTTCTTT. Its translation: CASRQQGTEAFF.

The chain has TRBV5-1 and TRBJ1-2, with 7 bases lining up with TRBD1. V lost 3 bases and J lost 6; bases outside the gene matches: 5. Germline V gene sequence: CDR1 SGHRS, CDR2 YFSETQ. This CDR3 region has 13 residues. The CDR3 spells CASSYTGEDGYTF. In nucleotides, the CDR3 is TGCGCCAGCAGCTATACAGGGGAGGATGGCTACACCTTC.

V and J are TRBV10-1 and TRBJ2-5; weak D call: TRBD1 (5 bases). The germline gives CDR1 WNHNN, CDR2 SYGVQD (reference sequence). The CDR3 loop spans 13 amino acids. The V and J ends lost 4 bases and 5 bases respectively, with 11 bases between them. In nucleotides, the CDR3 is TGCGCCAGCAGTGTGCAGGGATCGGAGACCCAGTACTTC. The encoded protein is CASSVQGSETQYF.

In its sample, this clone was seen once. The chain joins TRBV28 to TRBJ2-2; D not resolved. The V gene lost 6 bases and the J gene lost 5 bases, with 13 bases spanning the gap. The CDR3 has 14 residues. CDR1 MDHEN and CDR2 SYDVKM come from the germline V gene. The CDR3 nucleotides are TGTGCCAGCAGGATGGGTGGCGAAACCGGGGAGCTGTTTTTT. Translated, it gives CASRMGGETGELFF.

The rearrangement uses TRBV7-9 and TRBJ2-3, with TRBD2 identical over 9 bases. The CDR3 runs to 16 residues. Germline assignment: CDR1 SEHNR and CDR2 FQNEAQ (reference sequence). The V segment lost 5 bases and the J segment 4 bases; nucleotides outside the gene matches: 10. The CDR3 here is CASSGLAGGQADTQYF. CDR3 sequence (DNA): TGTGCCAGCAGCGGACTGGCGGGGGGGCAGGCAGATACGCAGTATTTT.

V and J are TRBV29-1 and TRBJ1-4; maybe TRBD1 (5 bases). This CDR3 is 13 amino acids long. From germline, CDR1 is SQVTM and CDR2 ANQGSEA. The V end lost 4 bases, the J end lost 4 bases, and 10 bases lay between the germline ends. This CDR3 is CSVVDSFNEKLFF. The CDR3 coding sequence is TGCAGCGTTGTCGACAGTTTTAATGAAAAACTGTTTTTT.

The chain employs TRBV10-3 and TRBJ2-1, with D perhaps matching TRBD1 or TRBD2 (5 bases each). CDR1 is ENHRY, CDR2 SYGVKD, per germline. V gave up 5 bases and J gave up 3 bases, with 14 bases separating them. The CDR3 is made up of 15 amino acids. The CDR3 protein is CAISSSGTDYNEQFF. The CDR3 DNA reads as TGTGCCATCAGTTCCTCCGGGACGGACTACAATGAGCAGTTCTTC.

This clone was seen more than once but under ten times. J is TRBJ2-2 and V is TRBV5-1; a weak D match, TRBD2 (6 bases). The CDR3 consists of 15 residues. Trimming cost V 0 bases and J 5 bases, with 11 bases left between them. CDR1 is SGHRS, CDR2 YFSETQ, per germline. CDR3 residues: CASSLGSSGTGELFF. The DNA for the CDR3 is TGCGCCAGCAGCTTGGGAAGTAGCGGTACCGGGGAGCTGTTTTTT.

This clone was seen a few times. V gene TRBV11-3 combines with J gene TRBJ2-3, with 7 bases that match TRBD1. The length of the CDR3 is 16 residues. The germline CDR1 and CDR2 sequences are SGHNT and YENEEA. V lost 5 bases and J lost 1; bases outside the gene matches: 9. The CDR3 DNA reads as TGTGCCAGCAGCATTCGACAGGGTAGGGGCACAGATACGCAGTATTTT. It encodes CASSIRQGRGTDTQYF.

V and J are TRBV7-9 and TRBJ2-7; possibly TRBD1 for D (5 bases). Deletions cut 6 bases from V and 0 bases from J, with 6 bases between. The CDR3 loop spans 12 amino acids. CDR1 is SEHNR and CDR2 is FQNEAQ in the germline V gene (reference sequence). The CDR3: CASRDSSYEQYF. CDR3 bases: TGTGCCAGCAGAGACAGCTCCTACGAGCAGTACTTC.

The chain is built from TRBV6-5 and TRBJ1-1, with D tentatively TRBD1 (6 bases). The germline V gene has CDR1 MNHEY and CDR2 SVGAGI. Trimming took off 2 bases at V and 0 bases at J, with 13 bases between the two ends. The CDR3 contains 16 residues. This CDR3 reads CASSYDERGMNTEAFF. The DNA for the CDR3 is TGTGCCAGCAGTTACGATGAGAGGGGGATGAACACTGAAGCTTTCTTT.

The rearrangement joins TRBV5-6 to TRBJ2-5; D is unclear. V was cut by 4 bases and J by 5 bases, with 12 bases left in between. Germline loops: CDR1 SGHDT, CDR2 YYEEEE. This CDR3 has 13 residues. The CDR3: CASSTDLGETQYF. DNA of the CDR3: TGTGCCAGCAGCACGGACCTGGGGGAGACCCAGTACTTC.

The V gene is TRBV5-1, the J gene TRBJ2-2; 8 nucleotides align to TRBD1. CDR1 and CDR2 from the germline V gene are SGHRS and YFSETQ. V was pared by 2 bases and J by 7 bases, with 7 bases of the junction left unmatched. CDR3 size: 15 residues. In nucleotides, the CDR3 is TGCGCCAGCAGCTTCCGGGACAGGTTCATCGGGGAGCTGTTTTTT. Its translation is CASSFRDRFIGELFF.

The chain employs TRBV10-3 and TRBJ2-7; D is ambiguous. Trimming shortened V by 3 bases and J by 3 bases, and 3 bases separated the two germline ends. Germline loops: CDR1 ENHRY, CDR2 SYGVKD. The CDR3 loop spans 11 amino acids. The CDR3 loop is CAISEDYEQYF. The CDR3 DNA is TGTGCCATCAGTGAAGACTACGAGCAGTACTTC.

V gene TRBV7-3 combines with J gene TRBJ2-7; 7 bases fit TRBD2. Germline values: CDR1 SGHTA, CDR2 FQGTGA. V was pared by 1 base and J by 3 bases, with 3 bases of the junction left unmatched. CDR3 length: 14 residues. CDR3 sequence (DNA): TGTGCCAGCAGCTTAATGGCGGGGGACTACGAGCAGTACTTC. Translating gives CASSLMAGDYEQYF.

The CDR3 spells CASSFPANTEAFF. The DNA for the CDR3 is TGTGCCAGCAGTTTTCCCGCGAACACTGAAGCTTTCTTT. The rearrangement links TRBV28 to TRBJ1-1; unclear D gene. The germline V and J ends were trimmed by 3 bases and 1 base, with 6 bases remaining between them. This CDR3 has 13 amino acids. From germline, CDR1 is MDHEN and CDR2 SYDVKM.

The V and J genes are TRBV7-9 and TRBJ1-2; 7 nucleotides align to TRBD1. After removal of 6 bases from V and 6 bases from J, the junction contained 13 bases not matched to a gene. The CDR3 length is 15 residues. In germline, CDR1 is SEHNR, CDR2 FQNEAQ (reference sequence). This chain's CDR3 is CASSNFNRGHDGYTF. In nucleotides, the CDR3 is TGTGCCAGCAGTAACTTCAACAGGGGACATGATGGCTACACCTTC.

J is TRBJ1-5 and V is TRBV2; 7 bases match TRBD1. The CDR3 extends over 16 amino acids. Looked up from germline, CDR1 is SNHLY and CDR2 is FYNNEI. Trimming removed 0 bases from V and 5 bases from J; junction bases left unmatched: 7. DNA of the CDR3: TGTGCCAGCAGTGAAGCCCCGTGGCAGGGGGATCAGCCCCAGCATTTT. Translating gives CASSEAPWQGDQPQHF. The full variable domain, with the rest looked up from reference TRBV2 and TRBJ1-5, is EPEVTQTPSHQVTQMGQEVILRCVPISNHLYFYWYRQILGQKVEFLVSFYNNEISEKSEIFDDQFSVERPDGSNFTLKIRSTKLEDSAMYFCASSEAPWQGDQPQHFGDGTRLSIL.